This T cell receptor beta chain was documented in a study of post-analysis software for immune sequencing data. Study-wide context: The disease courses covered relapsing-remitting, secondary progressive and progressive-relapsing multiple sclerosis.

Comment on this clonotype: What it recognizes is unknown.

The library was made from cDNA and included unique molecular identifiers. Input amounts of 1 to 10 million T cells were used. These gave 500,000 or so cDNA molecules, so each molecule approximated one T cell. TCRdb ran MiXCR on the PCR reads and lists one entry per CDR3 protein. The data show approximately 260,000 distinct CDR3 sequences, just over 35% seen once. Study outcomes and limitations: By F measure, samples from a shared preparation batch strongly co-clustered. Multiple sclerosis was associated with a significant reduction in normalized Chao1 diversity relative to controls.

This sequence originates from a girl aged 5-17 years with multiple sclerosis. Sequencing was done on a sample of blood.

The CDR3 here is CASSLAEATNEKLFF. CDR3 nucleotides: TGTGCCAGCAGCCTCGCGGAAGCAACTAATGAAAAACTGTTTTTT. The chain links TRBV6-1 to TRBJ1-4; unclear D gene. The CDR3 sequence is 15 residues long. Trimming took off 6 bases at V and 0 bases at J, with 11 bases between the two ends. The V gene's germline CDR1 is MNHNS and CDR2 SASEGT.